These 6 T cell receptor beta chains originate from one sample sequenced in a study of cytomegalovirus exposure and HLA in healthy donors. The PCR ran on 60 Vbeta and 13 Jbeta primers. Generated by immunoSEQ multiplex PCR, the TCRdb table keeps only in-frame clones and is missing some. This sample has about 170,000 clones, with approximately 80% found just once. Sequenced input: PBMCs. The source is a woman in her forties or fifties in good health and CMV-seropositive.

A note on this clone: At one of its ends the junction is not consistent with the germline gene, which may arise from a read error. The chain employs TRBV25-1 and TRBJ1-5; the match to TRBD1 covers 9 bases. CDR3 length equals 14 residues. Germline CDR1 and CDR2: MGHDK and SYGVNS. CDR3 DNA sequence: TGTACCAGCCGAGGGACAGGGCTTCATCAGCCCCAGCATTTT. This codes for CTSRGTGLHQPQHF.

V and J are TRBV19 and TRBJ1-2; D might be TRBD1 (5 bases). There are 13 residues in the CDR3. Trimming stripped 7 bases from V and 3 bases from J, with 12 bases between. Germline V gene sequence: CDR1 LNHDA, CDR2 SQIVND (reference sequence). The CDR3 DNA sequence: TGTGCCAGTAACCAGAAAGGGGACTATGGCTACACCTTC. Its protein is CASNQKGDYGYTF.

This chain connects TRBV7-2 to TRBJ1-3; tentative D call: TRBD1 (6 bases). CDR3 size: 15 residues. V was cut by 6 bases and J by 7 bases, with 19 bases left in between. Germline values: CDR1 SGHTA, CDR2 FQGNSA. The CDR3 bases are TGTGCCAGCAGACGGGGACGGACAGCTGAGAACACCATATATTTT. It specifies CASRRGRTAENTIYF. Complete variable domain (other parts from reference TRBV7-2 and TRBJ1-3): GAGVSQSPSNKVTEKGKDVELRCDPISGHTALYWYRQSLGQGLEFLIYFQGNSAPDKSGLPSDRFSAERTGGSVSTLTIQRTQQEDSAVYLCASRRGRTAENTIYFGEGSWLTVV.

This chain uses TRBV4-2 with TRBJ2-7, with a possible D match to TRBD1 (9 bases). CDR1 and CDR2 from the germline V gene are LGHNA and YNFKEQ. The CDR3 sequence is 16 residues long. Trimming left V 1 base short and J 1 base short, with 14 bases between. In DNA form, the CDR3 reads TGTGCCAGCAGCCAAGTAGCGGGACAGGGTTCCTACGAGCAGTACTTC. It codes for CASSQVAGQGSYEQYF.

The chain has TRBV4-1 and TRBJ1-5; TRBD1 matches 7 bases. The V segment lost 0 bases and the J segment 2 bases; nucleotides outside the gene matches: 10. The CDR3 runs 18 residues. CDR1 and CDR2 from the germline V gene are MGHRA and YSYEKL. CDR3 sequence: CASSQDLEGARRNQPQHF. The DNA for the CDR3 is TGCGCCAGCAGCCAAGATTTGGAGGGGGCGCGGCGCAATCAGCCCCAGCATTTT.

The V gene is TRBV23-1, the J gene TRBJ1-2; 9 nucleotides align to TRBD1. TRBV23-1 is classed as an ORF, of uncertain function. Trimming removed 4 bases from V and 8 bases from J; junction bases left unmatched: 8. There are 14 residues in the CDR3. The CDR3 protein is CASSPLQGARGYTF. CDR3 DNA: TGCGCCAGCAGTCCATTACAGGGGGCGCGCGGCTACACCTTC.